Shown below are 12 T cell receptor beta chains from a single sample sequenced in a study of vaccination effects on CD4 cells after COVID-19. Generated by immunoSEQ multiplex PCR, the TCRdb table keeps only in-frame clones and is missing some. The repertoire consists of tens of thousands of clones, with around 74% occurring once and the leading ten covering roughly 5.2%. Having been cultured for around nine days, the cells underwent CD4+ T cell isolation. According to PCR results, the person was infected with SARS-CoV-2 between March and December 2020. Each person got two doses of an mRNA SARS-CoV-2 vaccine, BNT162b2 or mRNA-1273. Their antigens remain unidentified. Sequencing was performed on CD4+ T cells from PBMCs cultured without peptide, taken after COVID-19 vaccination. The receptors shown here come from a human donor who had a prior SARS-CoV-2 infection.

The rearrangement uses TRBV5-4 and TRBJ2-5, with 11 bases aligning to TRBD2. V shed 3 bases, J shed 2 bases, and the junction held 3 bases outside the gene matches. This CDR3 contains 15 residues. Germline CDR1 reads SGHNT; CDR2 reads YYREEE (reference sequence). The CDR3 here is CASSSRTSGQETQYF. The CDR3 coding sequence is TGTGCCAGCAGCTCACGGACTAGCGGGCAAGAGACCCAGTACTTC.

A few counts support this clone. This chain joins TRBV19 and TRBJ1-1, with D uncertain. Trimming removed 6 bases from V and 5 bases from J, with 19 bases in between. The V gene's germline CDR1 is LNHDA and CDR2 SQIVND (reference sequence). The CDR3 has 15 amino acids. The CDR3 DNA sequence: TGTGCCAGTAGCTATAGTTGGCGAAAGGTAACTGAAGCTTTCTTT. Its translation: CASSYSWRKVTEAFF.

This clone was observed a few times. This chain links TRBV7-3 with TRBJ2-1; D not resolved. Germline lookup yields CDR1 SGHTA and CDR2 FQGTGA. The CDR3 runs to 12 residues. V shed 1 base and J shed 9 bases, with 7 bases lying between them. CDR3 bases: TGTGCCAGCAGCTTAAACTTTGGTGAGCAGTTCTTC. This gives the protein CASSLNFGEQFF.

This chain links TRBV9 with TRBJ2-1; no reliable D call. CDR1 is SGDLS, CDR2 YYNGEE, per germline. The CDR3 totals 13 residues. V dropped 0 bases and J dropped 8 bases, with 9 bases sitting between them. The CDR3 DNA reads TGTGCCAGCAGCGTAGGCATGCTCGATGAGCAGTTCTTC. It yields the protein CASSVGMLDEQFF.

This CDR3 reads CASSMGLGLAVDEQFF. CDR3 nucleotides: TGTGCCAGTAGTATGGGGTTGGGACTAGCGGTCGATGAGCAGTTCTTC. The rearrangement links TRBV19 to TRBJ2-1, with 11 bases identical to TRBD2. With 3 bases clipped from V and 8 bases from J, the junction kept 9 bases outside the gene matches. This CDR3 spans 16 amino acids. CDR1 and CDR2 (germline): LNHDA, SQIVND (reference sequence).

The genes are TRBV5-1 and TRBJ2-1, with 9 nucleotides matching TRBD1. The CDR3 has 14 residues. The germline gives CDR1 SGHRS, CDR2 YFSETQ. Trimming cost V 4 bases and J 4 bases; bases outside gene matches: 3. This CDR3 is CASSPGTGYNEQFF. DNA for the CDR3: TGCGCCAGCAGCCCCGGGACAGGGTACAATGAGCAGTTCTTC.

This chain links TRBV2 with TRBJ1-1; D may be TRBD1 (5 bases). The CDR3 totals 12 residues. Trimming took 3 bases from V and 11 from J, leaving 13 bases between them. Germline CDR1 SNHLY, CDR2 FYNNEI. CDR3 amino acids: CASSEQDSGAFF. CDR3 bases: TGTGCCAGCAGTGAGCAGGACTCAGGGGCTTTCTTT. Together with reference TRBV2 and TRBJ1-1, the CDR3 gives the full variable domain: EPEVTQTPSHQVTQMGQEVILRCVPISNHLYFYWYRQILGQKVEFLVSFYNNEISEKSEIFDDQFSVERPDGSNFTLKIRSTKLEDSAMYFCASSEQDSGAFFGQGTRLTVV.

This clone was recorded only once. The V and J genes are TRBV2 and TRBJ2-7; 8 nucleotides agree with TRBD1. The CDR3 runs 14 residues. Losses at the gene ends were 2 bases for V and 7 bases for J; bases not matched to a gene: 7. Germline CDR1 reads SNHLY; CDR2 reads FYNNEI. The CDR3 DNA reads TGTGCCAGCAGTGAACAAGGGACAGGTCAAGAGCAGTACTTC. This codes for CASSEQGTGQEQYF.

This chain uses TRBV5-4 with TRBJ2-3; 11 bases align to TRBD2. The CDR3 length is 15 residues. CDR1 and CDR2 (germline): SGHNT, YYREEE (reference sequence). V dropped 1 base and J dropped 6; count of bases not matched to a gene: 4. CDR3: CASSLTSGGGDTQYF. The DNA of the CDR3 is TGTGCCAGCAGCTTGACTAGCGGGGGTGGCGATACGCAGTATTTT.

V gene TRBV28 combines with J gene TRBJ2-1, with D possibly being TRBD1 (6 bases). This CDR3 comprises 15 residues. V was clipped by 3 bases and J by 2 bases, with 11 bases between them. Germline V gene sequence: CDR1 MDHEN, CDR2 SYDVKM. The CDR3 nucleotides read TGTGCCAGCAGTTTCGCAGGGGCGACCTACAATGAGCAGTTCTTC. Protein: CASSFAGATYNEQFF.

This rearrangement joins TRBV24-1 to TRBJ2-1, with D maybe TRBD2 (6 bases). Germline V CDR1 and CDR2: KGHDR, SFDVKD. There are 16 residues in the CDR3. V lost 5 bases and J lost 2, with 15 bases in between. This CDR3 is CATSVAGSIAYNEQFF. CDR3 bases: TGTGCCACCAGTGTTGCCGGGAGTATCGCCTACAATGAGCAGTTCTTC.

In regard to this clone: The junction shows a germline mismatch at one end, possibly a read error. This chain connects TRBV7-2 to TRBJ2-7, with D perhaps matching TRBD1 (5 bases). This CDR3 spans 13 amino acids. Germline CDR1 SGHTA, CDR2 FQGNSA. The CDR3 DNA is TGTGCCAGCAGTTTAGGGGCGTTGAACGAGCAGTACTTC. Its protein product is CASSLGALNEQYF. Together with reference TRBV7-2 and TRBJ2-7, the CDR3 gives the full variable domain: GAGVSQSPSNKVTEKGKDVELRCDPISGHTALYWYRQSLGQGLEFLIYFQGNSAPDKSGLPSDRFSAERTGGSVSTLTIQRTQQEDSAVYLCASSLGALNEQYFGPGTRLTVT.